This TCR beta chain was recorded in a study of early T cells in non-severe SARS-CoV-2 infection. Study-level information: Alpha and beta chains were unpaired, from unsorted whole-blood bulk RNA.

The CDR3 consists of 14 residues. With V trimmed by 0 bases and J by 9 bases, 3 bases remained unmatched. The germline CDR1 and CDR2 sequences are MGHRA and YSYEKL. Unique molecular identifiers were attached to individual cDNA molecules. TCRdb passed the 5' RACE reads through MiXCR, listing each CDR3 protein once. The profile shows nearly 55,000 distinct CDR3 sequences, around 8.3% of them singletons. This clonotype has just a few counts. The target antigen is unknown. Study outcomes and limitations: Using VDJdb, the matching emphasized anti-spike CD8 responses while missing private and CD4 specificities.

Sequences were derived from whole blood, sampled at baseline. The rearrangement links TRBV4-1 to TRBJ2-5, with 11 bases matching TRBD2. This clonotype was obtained from an adult who was a healthcare worker with PCR-confirmed SARS-CoV-2 infection or an uninfected control (not recorded which). The CDR3 DNA is TGCGCCAGCAGCCAAGACCCTAGCGGGAGGCCCCAGTACTTC. Translated: CASSQDPSGRPQYF.